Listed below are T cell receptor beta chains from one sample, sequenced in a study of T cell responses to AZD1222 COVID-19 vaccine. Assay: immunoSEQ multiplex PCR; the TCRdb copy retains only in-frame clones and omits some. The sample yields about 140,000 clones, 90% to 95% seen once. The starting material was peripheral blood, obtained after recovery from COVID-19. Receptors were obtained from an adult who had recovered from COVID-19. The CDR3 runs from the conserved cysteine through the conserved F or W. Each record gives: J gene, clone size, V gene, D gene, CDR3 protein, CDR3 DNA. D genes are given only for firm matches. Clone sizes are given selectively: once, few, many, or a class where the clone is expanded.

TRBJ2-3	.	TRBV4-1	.	CATSPGEIDTQYF	TGCGCCACCTCCCCGGGAGAGATAGATACGCAGTATTTT
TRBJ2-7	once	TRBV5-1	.	CASRASSFTYEQYF	TGCGCCAGCCGTGCCTCCTCATTCACCTACGAGCAGTACTTC
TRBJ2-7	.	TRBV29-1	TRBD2	CSVSRGGSRGYEQYF	TGCAGCGTCTCAAGGGGCGGGAGTAGAGGGTACGAGCAGTACTTC
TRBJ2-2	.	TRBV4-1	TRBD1	CASTDRGTGELFF	TGCGCCTCCACGGACAGGGGAACCGGGGAGCTGTTTTTT
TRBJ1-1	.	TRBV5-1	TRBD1	CASTGGVSTEAFF	TGCGCCAGCACAGGGGGGGTAAGCACTGAAGCTTTCTTT
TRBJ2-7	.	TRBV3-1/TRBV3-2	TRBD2	CASSQDLGASGSYEQYF	TGTGCCAGCAGCCAAGATCTTGGGGCTAGCGGGAGCTACGAGCAGTACTTC
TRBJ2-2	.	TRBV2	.	CASSEPYENTGELFF	TGTGCCAGCAGTGAACCCTACGAGAACACCGGGGAGCTGTTTTTT
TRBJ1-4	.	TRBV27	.	CASSPLTGGATNEKLFF	TGTGCCAGCAGTCCCCTGACAGGTGGGGCAACTAATGAAAAACTGTTTTTT
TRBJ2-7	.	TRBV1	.	CTSSQASGRGLGYEQYF	TGCACCAGCAGCCAAGCGTCGGGCAGGGGGCTGGGCTACGAGCAGTACTTC
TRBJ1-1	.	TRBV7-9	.	CASSPLMTEAFF	TGTGCCAGCAGCCCTTTGATGACTGAAGCTTTCTTT